This TCR beta chain was captured in a study of radiotherapy plus CTLA-4 blockade in lung cancer. After removal of 4 bases from V and 9 bases from J, the junction contained 5 bases not matched to a gene. Germline loops: CDR1 SGHRS, CDR2 YFSETQ. The CDR3 spans 14 residues. Produced via immunoSEQ multiplex PCR; TCRdb's table is partial and in-frame only. The data show around 110,000 clones, with around 84% seen just once and roughly 3.5% held by the top ten. The sequence was collected from a human donor with non-small cell lung cancer that progressed on radiotherapy plus ipilimumab. Some clones in this sample may be carry-over from other donors' samples. The chain has TRBV5-1 and TRBJ1-6; 9 positions agree with TRBD1. The material sequenced was peripheral blood, taken from a patient treated with radiotherapy plus ipilimumab. CDR3 region: CASSIGQGFSPLHF. The CDR3 region has the DNA TGCGCCAGCAGCATCGGACAGGGGTTTTCACCCCTCCACTTT.